The present entry profiles one T cell receptor (beta chain) with its context. The antigen remains undetermined. This sample was included in a study of cytomegalovirus exposure and HLA in healthy donors. General study findings and limits: The listing of fewer than 200 TCR beta chains classed them as cytomegalovirus-associated. Relative to equally common others, HLA-associated TCR beta chains showed greater clonal expansion in a later analysis. Available immune exposure information was restricted to CMV serostatus only.

The PCR used 60 Vbeta and 13 Jbeta primers. The protocol was immunoSEQ multiplex PCR, while the TCRdb copy is restricted to in-frame clones and leaves out a portion. The table includes 130,000 to 150,000 clones, around 84% detected once. The length of the CDR3 is 13 residues. Germline V CDR1 and CDR2: MNHEY, SVGAGI. V shed 6 bases and J 1 base; nucleotides not matched to a gene: 2. The sequence was obtained from a man between 40 and 49 years old in good health and CMV-seropositive. The specimen was PBMCs. J is TRBJ2-5 and V is TRBV6-5; 7 bases are shared with TRBD2. This CDR3 is CASRASGQETQYF. For the CDR3, the DNA is TGTGCCAGCAGGGCTAGCGGCCAAGAGACCCAGTACTTC.